Detailed here is one TCR beta chain. Its specificity is unknown. This entry belongs to a study of T cell responses to AZD1222 COVID-19 vaccine. About the study: The analysis combined second doses at about 4 or about 12 weeks. Findings and caveats of the study: Close to half of all spike-specific TCRs reportedly target regions of the variants that are unmutated. At baseline, just five to seven AZD1222 recipients tested seropositive. A mostly white British donor set with more females was recruited, and clonal diversity was possibly underestimated.

The data were produced by immunoSEQ multiplex PCR, yet TCRdb's version contains in-frame clones alone and is incomplete. The sample includes tens of thousands of clones, approximately 85% of them seen just once. In germline, CDR1 is KGHDR, CDR2 SFDVKD. V dropped 6 bases and J dropped 1; count of bases not matched to a gene: 4. CDR3 size: 15 residues. This TCR came from an adult in good health. The source material was peripheral blood, sampled on day 0 of AZD1222 vaccination. This chain uses TRBV24-1 with TRBJ2-2; 7 nucleotides line up with TRBD1. CDR3 nucleotide sequence: TGTGCCACCAGTCAGGGGACAGTGAACACCGGGGAGCTGTTTTTT. This sequence encodes CATSQGTVNTGELFF.